The rows below give T cell receptor beta chains drawn from one sample of a study of naive and memory T cell subsets. TCRdb analysed the UMI-ligation and nested PCR reads with MiXCR anew, one entry per CDR3 protein. The table records some 100,000 distinct CDR3 sequences, 5.5% to 8.5% of them present only once. The sample consisted of central memory CD4+ T cells from blood. These receptor sequences come from a human donor in good health. The conserved cysteine and the conserved F or W are not part of the CDR3 here.

J	V	CDR3
TRBJ2-1	TRBV6-2/TRBV6-3	ASQRGGQYNEQF
TRBJ2-6	TRBV6-2/TRBV6-3	ASSPNRAAGANVLT
TRBJ2-3	TRBV7-2	ASSPTSREPQY
TRBJ2-3	TRBV12-3/TRBV12-4	ASIRAGGSDTQY
TRBJ2-2	TRBV7-2	ASSSERGVFTGELF
TRBJ1-2	TRBV29-1	SVGQGMKNYGYT
TRBJ2-3	TRBV6-5	ASSLYGGTDTQY
TRBJ1-6	TRBV27	ASSSTGLNSPLH
TRBJ2-7	TRBV7-2	ASSRGTGPGGSYEQY
TRBJ2-1	TRBV12-3/TRBV12-4	ASSFAGTRSNEQF
TRBJ1-2	TRBV10-1	ASKPGTGLGSGYT
TRBJ1-5	TRBV28	AARQGSQPQH
TRBJ1-2	TRBV6-6	ASTRDPSRQLSGYT
TRBJ1-2	TRBV3-1	ASSQEDPGLNGYT
TRBJ2-7	TRBV15	ATSRGSQGTYEQY
TRBJ1-2	TRBV5-1	ASSLGPLGEVYT
TRBJ2-7	TRBV28	ASSLLTGASYEQY
TRBJ2-1	TRBV20-1	SARDWTSNNEQF
TRBJ1-1	TRBV4-2	ASSSPDRAYPEAF
TRBJ2-5	TRBV24-1	ATSPRTSGRVQETQY
TRBJ1-3	TRBV30	AWNDRRSGNTIY
TRBJ2-5	TRBV14	ASSRIAAGATQETQY
TRBJ1-5	TRBV7-2	ASSERQGNQPQH
TRBJ2-1	TRBV2	ASSERTYNEQF
TRBJ2-1	TRBV6-5	ASSRPGLVSNEQF
TRBJ2-1	TRBV11-1	ASSLASGSYNEQF